This T cell receptor (beta chain) appears in the sequencing data of a study of T cells after yellow fever vaccination. Study details: Preparation of fractions with low cell numbers was performed using SMART-Seq v4 Ultra Low Input.

General observations from the study: Post-booster repertoires contained most primary-vaccination clones again (around 96% CD4, 88% CD8).

Germline V CDR1 and CDR2: DFQATT, SNEGSKA (reference sequence). With V trimmed by 0 bases and J by 1 base, 4 bases remained unmatched. The CDR3 is made up of 15 amino acids. A 5'RACE template-switching step, the method used to make TCR cDNA, added a universal primer site and UMIs. TCRdb passed the 5' RACE reads through MiXCR, listing each CDR3 protein once. The data show 40,000 to 55,000 distinct CDR3 sequences, 5% to 8.5% seen once. The chain combines TRBV20-1 with TRBJ1-1; TRBD1 matches 8 bases. The TCR was taken from a man aged 18 to 35 who received the YFV17D yellow fever vaccine. Sample: CD8+ T cells not binding an NS4B(214-222) dextramer, sorted from PBMCs, taken more than 35 days after the first yellow fever vaccination. The CDR3 DNA is TGCAGTGCTAGAGATGACAGGGGCTGGAACACTGAAGCTTTCTTT. Residues: CSARDDRGWNTEAFF.